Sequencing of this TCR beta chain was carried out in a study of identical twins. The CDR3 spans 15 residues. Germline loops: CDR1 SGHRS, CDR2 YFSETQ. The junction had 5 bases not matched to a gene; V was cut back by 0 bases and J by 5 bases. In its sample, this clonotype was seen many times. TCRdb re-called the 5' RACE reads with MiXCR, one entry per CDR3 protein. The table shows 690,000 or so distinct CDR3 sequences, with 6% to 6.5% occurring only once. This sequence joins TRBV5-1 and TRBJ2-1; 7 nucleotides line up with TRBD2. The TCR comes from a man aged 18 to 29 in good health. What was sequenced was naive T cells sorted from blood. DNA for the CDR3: TGCGCCAGCAGCTTGGTGGCGGGAGCCAACAATGAGCAGTTCTTC. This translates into CASSLVAGANNEQFF.